Following are 26 T cell receptor beta chains from one sample sequenced in a study of CD8 T cells in Susac syndrome. The RNA, about 0.5 to 1 ug, was put through reverse transcription using random hexamers. TCRdb ran MiXCR on the immunoSEQ multiplex PCR reads and lists one entry per CDR3 protein. Among 200,000 to 250,000 distinct CDR3 sequences, approximately 90% were seen once, and the ten largest hold approximately 0.13%. What was sequenced was CD8+ T cells from PBMCs. The receptors stem from a human donor with multiple sclerosis.

The rearrangement uses TRBV4-2 and TRBJ2-2; TRBD2 aligns across 15 bases. Germline values: CDR1 LGHNA, CDR2 YNFKEQ. This CDR3 region has 20 residues. The V gene end was trimmed by 3 bases and the J gene end by 5 bases; junction bases not matched to a gene: 13. CDR3 protein: CASSHRTWTSGRAPTGELFF. In DNA, the CDR3 is TGTGCCAGCAGCCACCGAACCTGGACTAGCGGGAGGGCGCCGACCGGGGAGCTGTTTTTT.

The gene calls are TRBV29-1 and TRBJ1-1; D remains unclear. Trimming shortened V by 6 bases and J by 1 base, and 6 bases separated the two germline ends. In germline, CDR1 is SQVTM, CDR2 ANQGSEA. The CDR3 totals 11 residues. DNA for the CDR3: TGCAGCGTAGGTGCGAACACTGAAGCTTTCTTT. Translation: CSVGANTEAFF.

The chain carries TRBV7-6 and TRBJ1-1, with D uncertain. Trimming left V 3 bases short and J 0 bases short, with 5 bases between. The CDR3 loop spans 13 amino acids. The germline V gene encodes CDR1 SGHVS and CDR2 FNYEAQ. The CDR3 nucleotides read TGTGCCAGCAGCTTGCGGATGAACACTGAAGCTTTCTTT. Protein product: CASSLRMNTEAFF.

This clonotype showed up just a few times. The chain uses TRBV27 and TRBJ1-5; maybe TRBD1 (5 bases). The CDR3 sequence is 12 residues long. Germline CDR1 is MNHEY and CDR2 is SMNVEV (reference sequence). V lost 3 bases and J lost 7, with 7 bases in between. CDR3 in amino acids: CASSFEGQPQHF. CDR3 in DNA: TGTGCCAGCAGTTTTGAGGGGCAGCCCCAGCATTTT.

The chain recombines TRBV20-1 with TRBJ2-7; 8 bases are shared with TRBD1. With V trimmed by 5 bases and J by 0 bases, 6 bases remained unmatched. Per the germline V gene, CDR1 is DFQATT and CDR2 is SNEGSKA (reference sequence). This CDR3 is built from 14 residues. The CDR3 loop is CSALGGQASYEQYF. CDR3 DNA sequence: TGCAGTGCTCTCGGGGGACAGGCCTCCTACGAGCAGTACTTC.

A remark on this clonotype: At one end, the junction sequence differs from germline, possibly due to a read error. The J gene is TRBJ2-1, the V gene TRBV20-1; 7 bases align to TRBD2. Per the germline V gene, CDR1 is DFQATT and CDR2 is SNEGSKA (reference sequence). The CDR3 runs to 14 residues. CDR3 in DNA: TGCAGTGCGAGAGACCGGGACTACCTTCTTAAGCAGTTCTTC. Amino acid sequence: CSARDRDYLLKQFF.

This sequence joins TRBV25-1 and TRBJ1-1; D perhaps matches TRBD1 (5 bases). This CDR3 is 15 amino acids long. V dropped 5 bases and J dropped 1 base, with 14 bases sitting between them. Germline V gene data show CDR1 as MGHDK and CDR2 as SYGVNS. The CDR3 DNA is TGTGCCAGCAGTCACGGGGGTTACTCGAACACTGAAGCTTTCTTT. This sequence encodes CASSHGGYSNTEAFF.

V gene TRBV7-3 combines with J gene TRBJ2-1; a possible D gene is TRBD1 (6 bases). Trimming shortened V by 5 bases and J by 0 bases, and 14 bases separated the two germline ends. The CDR3 consists of 16 residues. The germline V gene has CDR1 SGHTA and CDR2 FQGTGA. This CDR3 reads CASSLGQGSSYNEQFF. CDR3 nucleotides: TGTGCCAGCAGCCTAGGGCAGGGGAGCTCCTACAATGAGCAGTTCTTC.

The V call is TRBV15, the J call TRBJ1-3; the match to TRBD1 covers 10 bases. Germline assignment: CDR1 LNHNV and CDR2 YYDKDF (reference sequence). J gave up 2 bases and V 3 bases, and 7 bases lay outside the gene matches. The CDR3 covers 17 residues. This CDR3 is CATSRAGTGEAGNTIYF. CDR3 nucleotides: TGTGCCACCAGCAGGGCTGGGACAGGGGAGGCTGGAAACACCATATATTTT.

The CDR3 loop reads CSATRGNEQFF. The CDR3 coding sequence is TGCAGTGCTACAAGGGGTAATGAGCAGTTCTTC. The chain employs TRBV20-1 and TRBJ2-1, with D perhaps matching TRBD1 (5 bases). The length of the CDR3 is 11 residues. Trimming pared 4 bases from V and 7 bases from J, leaving 8 bases between. The germline V gene has CDR1 DFQATT and CDR2 SNEGSKA (reference sequence).

This clonotype has just one count. The chain is built from TRBV19 and TRBJ1-1, with D tentatively TRBD1 (5 bases). Germline lookup yields CDR1 LNHDA and CDR2 SQIVND (reference sequence). CDR3 size: 13 residues. V shed 1 base and J shed 8 bases, with 11 bases lying between them. The CDR3 DNA reads as TGTGCCAGTAGTATAGTCCAGGGACGGGAAGCTTTCTTT. Amino acid sequence: CASSIVQGREAFF.

The chain combines TRBV5-1 with TRBJ1-1, with no clear D. The germline V gene has CDR1 SGHRS and CDR2 YFSETQ. This CDR3 comprises 15 residues. V was cut by 0 bases and J by 0 bases, with 9 bases left in between. DNA for the CDR3: TGCGCCAGCAGCTTGGAAGCTTTCATGAACACTGAAGCTTTCTTT. Amino acids: CASSLEAFMNTEAFF.

The rearrangement links TRBV6-5 to TRBJ2-7; TRBD1 is a possible D gene (6 bases). CDR3 length: 15 residues. V was cut by 0 bases and J by 5 bases, with 14 bases left in between. From germline, CDR1 is MNHEY and CDR2 SVGAGI. This chain's CDR3 is CASSYSAQGNNEQYF. CDR3 nucleotides: TGTGCCAGCAGTTACTCGGCCCAGGGGAACAACGAGCAGTACTTC.

The chain is built from TRBV12-3 or TRBV12-4 and TRBJ2-1; D may correspond to TRBD1 or TRBD2 (5 bases each). The CDR3 runs to 15 residues. The V and J ends lost 5 bases and 2 bases respectively, with 13 bases between them. CDR3 in amino acids: CASSQGESAYNEQFF. The CDR3 DNA reads TGTGCCAGCAGTCAAGGGGAGAGCGCCTACAATGAGCAGTTCTTC.

The chain joins TRBV9 to TRBJ2-3; TRBD1 matches 8 bases. J lost 4 bases, V lost 0 bases, and 7 bases had no gene match. Germline CDR1 SGDLS, CDR2 YYNGEE. This CDR3 has 16 residues. The CDR3 DNA is TGTGCCAGCAGCGTAGCGGCAGGGGGCGAATCAGATACGCAGTATTTT. It yields the protein CASSVAAGGESDTQYF.

The CDR3 sequence: CASSARLAGSSYEQYF. The CDR3, as DNA: TGTGCCAGCAGCGCTCGACTAGCGGGGAGCTCCTACGAGCAGTACTTC. V and J are TRBV11-2 and TRBJ2-7, with 11 nucleotides matching TRBD2. Germline CDR1 and CDR2: SGHAT and FQNNGV. V lost 5 bases, J lost 0 bases, and 6 bases stayed unmatched. The CDR3 sequence is 16 residues long.

The table lists this clonotype with a few counts. The V and J genes are TRBV5-1 and TRBJ2-3, with 9 bases matching TRBD1. The V and J ends lost 3 bases and 9 bases, in that order; junction bases with no gene match: 8. This CDR3 is 14 amino acids long. Germline V lookup: CDR1 SGHRS, CDR2 YFSETQ. Written as DNA, the CDR3 is TGCGCCAGCAGCTCTCCGGGACAGGGAGACACGCAGTATTTT. This translates into CASSSPGQGDTQYF.

The chain recombines TRBV12-5 with TRBJ1-1; the D gene is possibly TRBD1 (6 bases). There are 11 residues in the CDR3. V shed 9 bases and J shed 14 bases, with 19 bases lying between them. Germline CDR1 and CDR2: LGHNT and FRNRAP. CDR3 in amino acids: CASGLMDSSFF. The CDR3 DNA is TGTGCTAGCGGCCTTATGGACAGTTCATTCTTT.

This chain links TRBV2 with TRBJ2-7; TRBD1 matches 8 bases. The V gene end was trimmed by 6 bases and the J gene end by 2 bases; junction bases not matched to a gene: 9. There are 15 residues in the CDR3. Germline assignment: CDR1 SNHLY and CDR2 FYNNEI. The CDR3 here is CASSLGMDRAYEQYF. CDR3 coding DNA: TGTGCCAGCAGCTTGGGGATGGACAGGGCCTACGAGCAGTACTTC.

The chain links TRBV30 to TRBJ2-7; D possibly uses TRBD1 or TRBD2 (6 bases each). V lost 1 base, J lost 0 bases, and 7 bases lay in between. This CDR3 region has 13 residues. Germline values: CDR1 GTSNPN, CDR2 SVGIG (reference sequence). This chain's CDR3 is CAWSEGGSYEQYF. The CDR3 DNA reads as TGTGCCTGGAGTGAGGGGGGCTCCTACGAGCAGTACTTC.

The chain is built from TRBV15 and TRBJ1-4, with 8 bases fitting TRBD1. Germline assignment: CDR1 LNHNV and CDR2 YYDKDF (reference sequence). The CDR3 consists of 16 residues. Trimming removed 5 bases from V and 7 bases from J; junction bases left unmatched: 12. The CDR3 DNA reads TGTGCCACCAGCGTTAGAGGGTGGACAGGGACTGAAAAACTGTTTTTT. Translation: CATSVRGWTGTEKLFF.

The CDR3 here is CASSNLERLAGASYNEQFF. The CDR3 DNA sequence: TGTGCCAGCAGCAACCTCGAGAGACTAGCGGGGGCCTCCTACAATGAGCAGTTCTTC. The rearrangement links TRBV7-9 to TRBJ2-1; 12 positions agree with TRBD2. Germline assignment: CDR1 SEHNR and CDR2 FQNEAQ (reference sequence). V was pared by 5 bases and J by 0 bases, with 11 bases of the junction left unmatched. The CDR3 spans 19 residues.

This clonotype was picked up a small number of times. This rearrangement joins TRBV30 to TRBJ2-7, with D perhaps TRBD1 (6 bases). The CDR3 has 14 amino acids. The V end was cut by 2 bases, the J end by 5 bases, with 16 bases between. Germline V gene lookup returns CDR1 GTSNPN and CDR2 SVGIG (reference sequence). The CDR3 sequence is CAWSQQSNRDEQYF. The CDR3 nucleotides read TGTGCCTGGAGTCAGCAATCAAACAGGGACGAGCAGTACTTC.

The chain has TRBV15 and TRBJ2-3; 8 nucleotides line up with TRBD2. Germline CDR1 and CDR2: LNHNV and YYDKDF (reference sequence). V lost 0 bases and J lost 6; bases outside the gene matches: 8. The CDR3 contains 16 residues. The CDR3 bases are TGTGCCACCAGCAGAGAGTCGGGACTAGAGATGGATACGCAGTATTTT. It is translated as CATSRESGLEMDTQYF.

V is TRBV11-3 and J is TRBJ2-4; D is perhaps TRBD2 (5 bases). The germline CDR1 and CDR2 sequences are SGHNT and YENEEA. V was cut by 5 bases and J by 5 bases, with 13 bases left in between. This CDR3 contains 14 residues. The DNA for the CDR3 is TGTGCCAGCAGCATCCGTTTGGGAGAAAACATTCAGTACTTC. Amino acids: CASSIRLGENIQYF.

Concerning this clonotype: One end of the junction does not line up with germline, which may come from a read error. In nucleotides, the CDR3 is TGTGCCAGCAGGACCAGGGACGTCACCGGGGAGCTATTTTTT. Protein sequence: CASRTRDVTGELFF. The chain has TRBV28 and TRBJ2-2; TRBD1 or TRBD2 may be the D gene (5 bases each). This CDR3 has 14 residues. Germline CDR1 MDHEN, CDR2 SYDVKM. The full variable domain, its missing parts supplied by reference TRBV28 and TRBJ2-2, is DVKVTQSSRYLVKRTGEKVFLECVQDMDHENMFWYRQDPGLGLRLIYFSYDVKMKEKGDIPEGYSVSREKKERFSLILESASTNQTSMYLCASRTRDVTGELFFGEGSRLTVL.